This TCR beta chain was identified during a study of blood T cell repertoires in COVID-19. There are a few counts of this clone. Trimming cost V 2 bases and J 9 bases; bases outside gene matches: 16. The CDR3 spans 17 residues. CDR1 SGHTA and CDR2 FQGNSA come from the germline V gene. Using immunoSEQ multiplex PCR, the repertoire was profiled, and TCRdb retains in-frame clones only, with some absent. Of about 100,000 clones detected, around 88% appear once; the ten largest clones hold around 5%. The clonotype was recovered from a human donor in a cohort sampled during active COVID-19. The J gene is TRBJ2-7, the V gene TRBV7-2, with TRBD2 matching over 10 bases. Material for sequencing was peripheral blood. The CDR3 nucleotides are TGTGCCAGCAGCTTAAGGAGCGGGGCTAGCGGGAGTCTCGCGCAGTACTTC. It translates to CASSLRSGASGSLAQYF.